These 31 T cell receptor beta chains share one sample of origin, sequenced in a study of blood T cell repertoires in COVID-19 (dated by TCRdb to 2019 to 2021). The protocol used for the library was the immunoSEQ multiplex PCR assay. This immuneACCESS table, as held by TCRdb, lists in-frame sequences with V and J called but not all clones. Of the missing ones, under half trace to an unresolved V gene in checked studies; the others have no known cause. The sample data list approximately 66,000 clones, and around 83% of these were observed just once. The top ten constitute approximately 7.2% of the sample. The sequenced material came from peripheral blood. The source of these receptors is a man aged 50-60 years with active COVID-19.

The J gene is TRBJ2-7, the V gene TRBV7-9, with 7 positions matching TRBD1. Trimming removed 3 bases from V and 6 bases from J; junction bases left unmatched: 5. Germline lookup yields CDR1 SEHNR and CDR2 FQNEAQ (reference sequence). The CDR3 spans 13 residues. The CDR3 coding sequence is TGTGCCAGCAGCTTTGGGACAGATCTCGAGCAGTACGTC. Translated: CASSFGTDLEQYV.

The rearrangement links TRBV18 to TRBJ2-1, with 7 bases matching TRBD2. With 0 bases clipped from V and 1 base from J, the junction kept 3 bases outside the gene matches. CDR1 KGHSH and CDR2 LQKENI come from the germline V gene. CDR3 length: 16 amino acids. For the CDR3, the DNA is TGTGCCAGCTCACCACCGCGGGGGACGTCCTACAATGAGCAGTTCTTC. Protein: CASSPPRGTSYNEQFF. Drawing the rest from reference TRBV18 and TRBJ2-1, the complete variable domain is NAGVMQNPRHLVRRRGQEARLRCSPMKGHSHVYWYRQLPEEGLKFMVYLQKENIIDESGMPKERFSAEFPKEGPSILRIQQVVRGDSAAYFCASSPPRGTSYNEQFFGPGTRLTVL.

The CDR3 loop is CATKGGTTEAFF. CDR3 DNA sequence: TGTGCCACCAAGGGGGGGACGACTGAAGCTTTCTTT. This chain uses TRBV14 with TRBJ1-1; a weak D match, TRBD1 (6 bases). This CDR3 comprises 12 residues. CDR1 and CDR2 from the germline V gene are SGHDN and FVKESK. V gave up 10 bases and J gave up 5 bases, with 14 bases separating them. Full variable domain (missing parts from reference TRBV14 and TRBJ1-1): EAGVTQFPSHSVIEKGQTVTLRCDPISGHDNLYWYRRVMGKEIKFLLHFVKESKQDESGMPNNRFLAERTGGTYSTLKVQPAELEDSGVYFCATKGGTTEAFFGQGTRLTVV.

The CDR3 loop is CASSPTTGSGAYNEQFF. The CDR3 DNA follows: TGTGCCAGCAGCCCCACTACGGGTAGCGGAGCTTACAATGAGCAGTTCTTC. The rearrangement uses TRBV7-3 and TRBJ2-1; a possible D gene is TRBD2 (6 bases). The CDR3 spans 17 residues. V lost 5 bases and J lost 4, with 21 bases in between. Looked up from germline, CDR1 is SGHTA and CDR2 is FQGTGA.

The CDR3 DNA follows: TGTGCCAGCTCACCCCCAGGGGCGCTGACTGAAGCTTTCTTT. Its translation is CASSPPGALTEAFF. The chain is built from TRBV18 and TRBJ1-1; perhaps TRBD1 as D (6 bases). V gave up 3 bases and J gave up 5 bases, with 13 bases separating them. Germline V CDR1 and CDR2: KGHSH, LQKENI. The CDR3 has 14 amino acids.

This chain connects TRBV2 to TRBJ2-5, with 9 bases matching TRBD2. This CDR3 spans 17 amino acids. V lost 5 bases to trimming and J lost 2 bases; unmatched junction nucleotides: 12. The germline V gene has CDR1 SNHLY and CDR2 FYNNEI. In DNA, the CDR3 is TGTGCCAGCAGTATACTTGGAGCGGGAGGCCCGCAAGAGACCCAGTACTTC. This codes for CASSILGAGGPQETQYF.

This clone was picked up a small number of times. The chain carries TRBV2 and TRBJ1-2, with 9 bases aligning to TRBD1. V shed 6 bases, J shed 2 bases, and the junction held 7 bases outside the gene matches. The CDR3 consists of 15 residues. CDR1 and CDR2 (germline): SNHLY, FYNNEI. The CDR3 spells CASRGTGRLNYGYTF. DNA of the CDR3: TGTGCCAGCAGGGGGACAGGGCGGCTAAACTATGGCTACACCTTC.

The V call is TRBV30, the J call TRBJ2-1; 8 positions agree with TRBD2. Germline-derived CDR1 and CDR2 are GTSNPN and SVGIG (reference sequence). This CDR3 spans 15 amino acids. With V trimmed by 1 base and J by 0 bases, 2 bases remained unmatched. CDR3 DNA: TGTGCCTGGAGTGCAAGCGGGAGCTCCTACAATGAGCAGTTCTTC. Translated, it gives CAWSASGSSYNEQFF.

In this sample, this clone turned up a few times. The chain recombines TRBV2 with TRBJ2-2; TRBD2 matches 8 bases. Per the germline V gene, CDR1 is SNHLY and CDR2 is FYNNEI. CDR3 length: 15 residues. J was trimmed by 3 bases and V by 6 bases; bases with no gene match: 6. This chain's CDR3 is CASRGLAGDTGELFF. CDR3 DNA sequence: TGTGCCAGCAGAGGACTAGCTGGGGACACCGGGGAGCTGTTTTTT.

The chain recombines TRBV4-1 with TRBJ2-5; the match to TRBD1 covers 9 bases. Unmatched junction bases numbered 8, after V lost 0 bases and J lost 12 bases. Germline CDR1 MGHRA, CDR2 YSYEKL. This CDR3 is built from 14 residues. Here the CDR3 reads CASSQDTVGTGKYF. Here the CDR3 DNA reads TGCGCCAGCAGCCAAGATACGGTTGGGACAGGGAAGTACTTC.

V is TRBV10-1 and J is TRBJ2-7; tentative D call: TRBD2 (7 bases). The CDR3 contains 13 residues. Trimming left V 6 bases short and J 2 bases short, with 11 bases between. CDR1 is WNHNN and CDR2 is SYGVQD in the germline V gene (reference sequence). This chain's CDR3 is CASSGGPTYEQYF. The CDR3 region has the DNA TGCGCCAGCAGCGGGGGGCCTACCTACGAGCAGTACTTC.

The chain joins TRBV29-1 to TRBJ2-2, with TRBD1 matching 10 bases. Looked up from germline, CDR1 is SQVTM and CDR2 is ANQGSEA. The J segment lost 6 bases and the V segment lost 3 bases, leaving 7 bases of the junction unmatched. This CDR3 comprises 15 residues. The CDR3 sequence is CSVERQGAWAGELFF. The CDR3 DNA reads as TGCAGCGTTGAGCGACAGGGGGCTTGGGCCGGGGAGCTGTTTTTT.

Only a few counts were recorded for this clone. The chain carries TRBV29-1 and TRBJ2-7; perhaps TRBD1 as D (6 bases). V was shortened by 8 bases and J by 3 bases, with 11 bases between the two germline ends. The germline V gene has CDR1 SQVTM and CDR2 ANQGSEA. CDR3 length: 11 residues. The CDR3 bases are TGCAGCCCCTGGGACATCTACGAGCAGTACGTC. This codes for CSPWDIYEQYV.

The chain carries TRBV6-5 and TRBJ1-1; 8 positions agree with TRBD1. The J segment lost 4 bases and the V segment lost 6 bases, leaving 4 bases of the junction unmatched. CDR3 length equals 13 residues. Germline V gives CDR1 MNHEY, CDR2 SVGAGI. The CDR3 nucleotides are TGTGCCAGCAGAGTTGGACAGGGCACTGAAGCTTTCTTT. Translated: CASRVGQGTEAFF.

The V gene is TRBV5-6, the J gene TRBJ1-6, with unresolved D. With 7 bases removed from V and 7 bases from J, the gap between germline ends came to 12 bases. There are 13 residues in the CDR3. CDR1 is SGHDT, CDR2 YYEEEE, per germline. The CDR3 DNA sequence: TGTGCCAGCCGGGGATTTCCCAATTCACCCCTCCACTTT. Translating gives CASRGFPNSPLHF.

The chain links TRBV4-2 to TRBJ1-2, with 7 nucleotides matching TRBD1. Per the germline V gene, CDR1 is LGHNA and CDR2 is YNFKEQ. This CDR3 comprises 13 residues. Unmatched junction bases numbered 2, after V lost 6 bases and J lost 1 base. CDR3 protein: CASRGQLNYGYTF. In DNA form, the CDR3 reads TGTGCCAGCAGGGGACAGCTTAACTATGGCTACACCTTC.

The chain joins TRBV20-1 to TRBJ2-1; D gene uncertain. CDR3 length: 11 residues. CDR1 and CDR2 from the germline V gene are DFQATT and SNEGSKA (reference sequence). Trimming left V 1 base short and J 4 bases short, with 2 bases between. The CDR3: CSARVYNEQFF. The CDR3 DNA reads as TGCAGTGCTAGAGTATACAATGAGCAGTTCTTC.

The gene calls are TRBV27 and TRBJ2-1; 8 bases line up with TRBD2. V lost 3 bases and J lost 9; bases outside the gene matches: 13. Germline loops: CDR1 MNHEY, CDR2 SMNVEV (reference sequence). CDR3 length: 16 residues. The CDR3 DNA reads as TGTGCCAGCAGTTTGGAGAGCGGGGGATACCGGGTTGAGCAGTTCTTC. Translating gives CASSLESGGYRVEQFF.

The chain uses TRBV2 and TRBJ2-3, with D possibly TRBD2 on 6 matching bases. The length of the CDR3 is 13 residues. The V gene's germline CDR1 is SNHLY and CDR2 FYNNEI. V shed 5 bases and J shed 6 bases, with 12 bases lying between them. CDR3 in DNA: TGTGCCAGCAGTCTAGGGGCGGGGGATACGCAGTATTTT. The encoded protein is CASSLGAGDTQYF.

The J gene is TRBJ2-2, the V gene TRBV11-3, with a tentative D call TRBD2 (6 bases). The CDR3 runs 14 residues. Between the trimmed V and J ends, which lost 5 bases and 1 base, there was a span of 8 bases. Germline loops: CDR1 SGHNT, CDR2 YENEEA. CDR3 residues: CASSPGGNTGELFF. The DNA of the CDR3 is TGTGCCAGCAGCCCCGGGGGGAACACCGGGGAGCTGTTTTTT.

V is TRBV7-7 and J is TRBJ2-7; possibly TRBD2 for D (5 bases). The CDR3 length is 13 residues. Germline CDR1 is SSHAT and CDR2 is FNYEAQ (reference sequence). Trimming stripped 5 bases from V and 2 bases from J, with 10 bases between. The CDR3 DNA reads as TGTGCCAGCAGCCGAGGGTCGGCCTACGAGCAGTACTTC. Its protein is CASSRGSAYEQYF.

This rearrangement joins TRBV18 to TRBJ2-6; 9 bases fit TRBD2. The V gene end was trimmed by 3 bases and the J gene end by 0 bases; junction bases not matched to a gene: 6. Germline V lookup: CDR1 KGHSH, CDR2 LQKENI. The CDR3 totals 18 residues. CDR3 in amino acids: CASSPRLAGPSGANVLTF. The CDR3 bases are TGTGCCAGCTCACCGCGGCTAGCGGGGCCCTCTGGGGCCAACGTCCTGACTTTC. The full variable domain, its missing parts supplied by reference TRBV18 and TRBJ2-6, is NAGVMQNPRHLVRRRGQEARLRCSPMKGHSHVYWYRQLPEEGLKFMVYLQKENIIDESGMPKERFSAEFPKEGPSILRIQQVVRGDSAAYFCASSPRLAGPSGANVLTFGAGSRLTVL.

The rearrangement links TRBV5-1 to TRBJ2-5, with 7 positions matching TRBD2. CDR1 SGHRS and CDR2 YFSETQ come from the germline V gene. This CDR3 is built from 14 residues. Unmatched junction bases numbered 12, after V lost 8 bases and J lost 5 bases. The CDR3: CASYEGRGSETQYF. The CDR3 DNA is TGCGCCAGTTACGAGGGGAGGGGTTCGGAGACCCAGTACTTC.

The table lists this clone with a count of one. This sequence joins TRBV7-9 and TRBJ2-3; 8 bases map to TRBD1. Unmatched junction bases numbered 6, after V lost 7 bases and J lost 3 bases. Germline CDR1 and CDR2: SEHNR and FQNEAQ (reference sequence). The CDR3 length is 14 residues. CDR3 sequence (DNA): TGTGCCAGCACCCTGACAGGGGCTACAGATACGCAGTATTTT. Its protein product is CASTLTGATDTQYF. The variable domain in full, completed from reference TRBV7-9 and TRBJ2-3, reads DTGVSQNPRHKITKRGQNVTFRCDPISEHNRLYWYRQTLGQGPEFLTYFQNEAQLEKSRLLSDRFSAERPKGSFSTLEIQRTEQGDSAMYLCASTLTGATDTQYFGPGTRLTVL.

CDR3 nucleotides: TGCGCCAGCAGCCAATACGATGGAGGAACCGGGGAGCTGTTTTTT. Protein product: CASSQYDGGTGELFF. The V call is TRBV4-1, the J call TRBJ2-2, with D possibly being TRBD2 (5 bases). Germline CDR1 and CDR2: MGHRA and YSYEKL. The ends were cut back, 2 bases at V and 5 bases at J, with 12 bases in the middle. The CDR3 loop spans 15 amino acids.

The CDR3 coding sequence is TGTGCCAGCAGCTTTGGCGGGGTCTCCTACAATGAGCAGTTCTTC. This codes for CASSFGGVSYNEQFF. The chain uses TRBV5-5 and TRBJ2-1; weak D call: TRBD2 (6 bases). V was trimmed by 2 bases and J by 0 bases, leaving 9 bases between them. The CDR3 runs 15 residues. Germline assignment: CDR1 SGHKS and CDR2 YYEKEE (reference sequence).

The gene calls are TRBV27 and TRBJ1-2; D gene uncertain. The CDR3 is 17 residues long. From germline, CDR1 is MNHEY and CDR2 SMNVEV (reference sequence). Trimming left V 2 bases short and J 1 base short, with 17 bases between. The CDR3 nucleotides are TGTGCCAGCAGTTTAAGGCCTCAAACTGGACTTAACTATGGCTACACCTTC. Translating it yields CASSLRPQTGLNYGYTF.

J is TRBJ2-2 and V is TRBV3-1 (or the pseudogene TRBV3-2); 8 bases map to TRBD2. The CDR3 runs 16 residues. Losses at the gene ends were 4 bases for V and 2 bases for J; bases not matched to a gene: 6. Germline CDR1 reads LGHDT; CDR2 reads YNNKEL (reference sequence). For the CDR3, the DNA is TGTGCCAGCAGCCGACTTAGCGGGGCTAACACCGGGGAGCTGTTTTTT. This codes for CASSRLSGANTGELFF.

The chain combines TRBV5-1 with TRBJ2-2; TRBD1 aligns across 9 bases. Germline V gives CDR1 SGHRS, CDR2 YFSETQ. V shed 3 bases and J 4 bases; nucleotides not matched to a gene: 4. This CDR3 contains 15 residues. CDR3 DNA sequence: TGCGCCAGCAGCTATGGGACAGGGACCACCGGGGAGCTGTTTTTT. Its translation: CASSYGTGTTGELFF.

This clone was found once. The chain links TRBV7-9 to TRBJ2-1, with TRBD1 matching over 7 bases. The V gene end was trimmed by 7 bases and the J gene end by 2 bases; junction bases not matched to a gene: 8. The CDR3 runs to 15 residues. The germline V gene has CDR1 SEHNR and CDR2 FQNEAQ (reference sequence). Here the CDR3 DNA reads TGTGCCAGCAACGACCGGGACAGTCCCTACAATGAGCAGTTCTTC. Protein product: CASNDRDSPYNEQFF.

This chain connects TRBV2 to TRBJ1-5, with 7 bases lining up with TRBD1. Germline-derived CDR1 and CDR2 are SNHLY and FYNNEI. J was trimmed by 5 bases and V by 6 bases; bases with no gene match: 10. CDR3 size: 15 residues. CDR3 in DNA: TGTGCCAGCAGGGAAAGACAGGGTTGGGATCAGCCCCAGCATTTT. Translated, it gives CASRERQGWDQPQHF.